This TCR beta chain comes out of a study of blood T cell repertoires in COVID-19. Clones were sequenced by immunoSEQ multiplex PCR, and TCRdb holds only the in-frame ones, with some missing. The sample shows hundreds of thousands of clones, more than 70% of them seen only once. The sequenced material came from peripheral blood. The receptor was derived from a woman aged 45-60 years with acute or convalescent COVID-19.

CDR3 DNA: TGTGCCAGCAGCTTCCCCACGACAGGGTTCAATGAGCAGTTCTTC. This sequence encodes CASSFPTTGFNEQFF. The chain has TRBV11-1 and TRBJ2-1; the match to TRBD1 covers 7 bases. V lost 3 bases and J lost 6; bases outside the gene matches: 8. The CDR3 covers 15 residues. Germline-derived CDR1 and CDR2 are SGHAT and FQDESV (reference sequence).